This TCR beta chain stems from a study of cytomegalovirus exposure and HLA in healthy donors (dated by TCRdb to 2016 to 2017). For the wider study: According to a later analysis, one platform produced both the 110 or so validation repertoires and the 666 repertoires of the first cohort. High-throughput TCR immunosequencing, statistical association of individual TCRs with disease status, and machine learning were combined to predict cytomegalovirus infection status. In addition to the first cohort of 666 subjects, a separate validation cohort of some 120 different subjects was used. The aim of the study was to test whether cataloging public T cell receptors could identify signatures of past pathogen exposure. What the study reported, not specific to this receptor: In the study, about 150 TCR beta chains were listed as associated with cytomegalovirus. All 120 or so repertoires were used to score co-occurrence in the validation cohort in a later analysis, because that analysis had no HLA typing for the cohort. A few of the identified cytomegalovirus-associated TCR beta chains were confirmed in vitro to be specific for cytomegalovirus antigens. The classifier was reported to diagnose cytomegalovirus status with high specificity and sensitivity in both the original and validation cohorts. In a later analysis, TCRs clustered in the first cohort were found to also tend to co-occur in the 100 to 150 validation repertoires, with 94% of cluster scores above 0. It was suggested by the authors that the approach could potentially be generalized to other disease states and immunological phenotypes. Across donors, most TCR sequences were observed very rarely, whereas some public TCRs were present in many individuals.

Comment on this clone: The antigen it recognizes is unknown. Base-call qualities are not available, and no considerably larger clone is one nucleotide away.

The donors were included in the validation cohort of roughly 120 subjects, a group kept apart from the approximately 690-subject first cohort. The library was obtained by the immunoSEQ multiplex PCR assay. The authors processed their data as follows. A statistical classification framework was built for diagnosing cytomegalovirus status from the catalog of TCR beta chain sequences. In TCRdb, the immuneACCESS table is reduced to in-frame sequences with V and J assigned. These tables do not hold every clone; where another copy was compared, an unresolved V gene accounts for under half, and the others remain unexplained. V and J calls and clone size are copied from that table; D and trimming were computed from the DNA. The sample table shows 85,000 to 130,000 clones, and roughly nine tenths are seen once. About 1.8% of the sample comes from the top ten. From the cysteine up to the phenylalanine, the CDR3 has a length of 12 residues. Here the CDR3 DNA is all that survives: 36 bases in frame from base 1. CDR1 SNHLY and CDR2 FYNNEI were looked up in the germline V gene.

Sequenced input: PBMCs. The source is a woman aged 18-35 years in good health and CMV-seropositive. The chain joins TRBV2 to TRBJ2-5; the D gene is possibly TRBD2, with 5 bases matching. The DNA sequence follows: TGTGCGAGCGAGGGCCTGGAGGAGACCCAGTACTTC. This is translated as CASEGLEETQYF.